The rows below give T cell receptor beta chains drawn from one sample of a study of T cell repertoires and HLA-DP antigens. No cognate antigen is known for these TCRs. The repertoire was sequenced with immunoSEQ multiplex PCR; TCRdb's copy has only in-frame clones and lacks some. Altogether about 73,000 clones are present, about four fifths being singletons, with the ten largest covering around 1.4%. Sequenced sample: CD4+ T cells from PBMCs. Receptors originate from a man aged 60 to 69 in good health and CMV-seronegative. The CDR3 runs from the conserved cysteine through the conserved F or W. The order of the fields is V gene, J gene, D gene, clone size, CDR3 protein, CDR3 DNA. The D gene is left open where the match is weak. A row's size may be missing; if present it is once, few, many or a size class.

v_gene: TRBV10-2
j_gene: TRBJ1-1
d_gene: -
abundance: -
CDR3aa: CASNFRAGGTEAFF
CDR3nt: TGCGCCAGCAACTTCAGGGCCGGGGGCACTGAAGCTTTCTTT

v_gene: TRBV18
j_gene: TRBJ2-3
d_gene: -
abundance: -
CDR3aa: CASSPSTNTDTQYF
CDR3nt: TGTGCCAGCTCACCATCGACGAACACAGATACGCAGTATTTT

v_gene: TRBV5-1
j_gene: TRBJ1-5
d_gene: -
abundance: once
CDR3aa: CASSDGPGQPQHF
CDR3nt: TGCGCCAGCAGTGACGGACCGGGTCAGCCCCAGCATTTT

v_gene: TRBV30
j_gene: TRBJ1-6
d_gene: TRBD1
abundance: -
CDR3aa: CAWTAKDRGRVSPLHF
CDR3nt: TGTGCCTGGACCGCTAAGGACAGGGGGCGAGTTTCACCCCTCCACTTT

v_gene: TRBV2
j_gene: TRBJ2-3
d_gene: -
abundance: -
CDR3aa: CASRIGGSTDTQYF
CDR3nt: TGTGCCAGCAGAATTGGCGGGAGCACAGATACGCAGTATTTT

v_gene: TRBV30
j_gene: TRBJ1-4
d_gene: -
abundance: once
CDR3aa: CAWSVSPRQSSNEKLFF
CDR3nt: TGTGCCTGGAGTGTTTCTCCGAGACAGAGTTCTAATGAAAAACTGTTTTTT

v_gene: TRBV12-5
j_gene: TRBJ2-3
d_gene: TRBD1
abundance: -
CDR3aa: CASGTGQGVTDTQYF
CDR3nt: TGTGCTAGTGGAACGGGACAGGGTGTCACAGATACGCAGTATTTT

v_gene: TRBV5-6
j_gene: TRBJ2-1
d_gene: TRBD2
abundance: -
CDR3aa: CASSLRSGGAGSYNEQFF
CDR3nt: TGTGCCAGCAGCTTGAGGAGCGGGGGGGCCGGTTCCTACAATGAGCAGTTCTTC

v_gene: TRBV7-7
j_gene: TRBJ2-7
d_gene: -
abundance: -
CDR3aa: CASSPEGYTEQYF
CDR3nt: TGTGCCAGCAGCCCCGAGGGGTACACTGAGCAGTACTTC

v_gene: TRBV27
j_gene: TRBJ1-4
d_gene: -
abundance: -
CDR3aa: CASSLSVRASNEKLFF
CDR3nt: TGTGCCAGCAGTTTATCTGTCCGGGCATCTAATGAAAAACTGTTTTTT

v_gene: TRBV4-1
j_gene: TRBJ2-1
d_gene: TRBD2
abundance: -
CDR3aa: CASSHQMASGTSGGRYNEQFF
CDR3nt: TGCGCCAGCAGCCATCAAATGGCCTCCGGGACTAGCGGGGGCCGTTACAATGAGCAGTTCTTC